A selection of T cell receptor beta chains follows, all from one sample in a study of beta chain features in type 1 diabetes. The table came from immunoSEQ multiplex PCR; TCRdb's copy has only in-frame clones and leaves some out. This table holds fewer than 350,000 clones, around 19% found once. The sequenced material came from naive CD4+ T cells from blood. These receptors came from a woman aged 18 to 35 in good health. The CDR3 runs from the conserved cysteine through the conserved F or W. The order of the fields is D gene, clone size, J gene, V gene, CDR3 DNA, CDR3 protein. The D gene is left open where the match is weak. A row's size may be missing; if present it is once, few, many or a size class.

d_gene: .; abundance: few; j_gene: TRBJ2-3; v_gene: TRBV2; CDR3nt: TGTGCCAGCAGTGAGATTCACTTCACAGATACGCAGTATTTT; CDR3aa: CASSEIHFTDTQYF
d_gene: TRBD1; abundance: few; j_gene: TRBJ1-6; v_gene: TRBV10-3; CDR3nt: TGTGCCGCGACAGGGGTCTATAATTCACCCCTCCACTTT; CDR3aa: CAATGVYNSPLHF
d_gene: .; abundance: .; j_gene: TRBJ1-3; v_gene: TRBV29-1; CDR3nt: TGCAGCGTTGAAGTAACTGGAAACACCATATATTTT; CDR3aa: CSVEVTGNTIYF
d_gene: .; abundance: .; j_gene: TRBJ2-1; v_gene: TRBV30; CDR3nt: TGTGCCTGGAGTGTGAGCGCCACCATCTATGAGCAGTTCTTC; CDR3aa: CAWSVSATIYEQFF
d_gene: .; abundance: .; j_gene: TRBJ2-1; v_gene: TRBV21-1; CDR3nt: TGTGCCAGCAGCCAAGCCCCAGCGGGAGACGCCTACAATGAGCAGTTCTTC; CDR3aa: CASSQAPAGDAYNEQFF
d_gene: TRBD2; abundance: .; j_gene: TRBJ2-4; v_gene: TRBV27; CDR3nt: TGTGCCAGCAGTCGCCGTGCGGGAGGTGACATTCAGTACTTC; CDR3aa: CASSRRAGGDIQYF
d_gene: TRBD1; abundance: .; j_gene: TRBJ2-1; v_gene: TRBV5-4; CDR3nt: TGTGCCAGCAGCCAACAGGGGGCGCTGTACAATGAGCAGTTCTTC; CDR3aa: CASSQQGALYNEQFF
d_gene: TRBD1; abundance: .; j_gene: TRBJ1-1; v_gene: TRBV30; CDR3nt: TGTGCCTGGGGACAGGGGGCAAACACTGAAGCTTTCTTT; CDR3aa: CAWGQGANTEAFF
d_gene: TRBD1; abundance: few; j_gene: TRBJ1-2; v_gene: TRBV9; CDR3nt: TGTGCCAGCAGGCAGGGGGCCGGATATGGCTACACCTTC; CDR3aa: CASRQGAGYGYTF
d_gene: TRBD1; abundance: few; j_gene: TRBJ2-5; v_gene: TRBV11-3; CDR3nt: TGTGCCAGCAGCTTAGCAGGGGGCGTCGAGACCCAGTACTTC; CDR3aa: CASSLAGGVETQYF
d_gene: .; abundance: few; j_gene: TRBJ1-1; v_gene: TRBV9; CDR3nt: TGTGCCAGCAGCGGTACAGTCATGAACACTGAAGCTTTCTTT; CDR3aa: CASSGTVMNTEAFF
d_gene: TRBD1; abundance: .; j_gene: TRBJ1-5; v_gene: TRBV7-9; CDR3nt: TGTGCCAGCAGCCACGGTGGGGGCAGGGGGAATTGGCAGCCCCAGCATTTT; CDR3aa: CASSHGGGRGNWQPQHF
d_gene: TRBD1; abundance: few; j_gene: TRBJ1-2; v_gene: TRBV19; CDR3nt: TGTGCCAGTAGCCGCGGACAGGGAATCCATGGCTACACCTTC; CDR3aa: CASSRGQGIHGYTF
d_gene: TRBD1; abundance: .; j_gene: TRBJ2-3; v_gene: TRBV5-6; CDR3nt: TGTGCCAGCAGCTTATCCGGGACAGGGTCTGTGCAGTATTTT; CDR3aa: CASSLSGTGSVQYF
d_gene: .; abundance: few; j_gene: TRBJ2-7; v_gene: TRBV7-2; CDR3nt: TGTGCCAGCAGCTTATCACAGATCTACGAGCAGTACTTC; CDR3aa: CASSLSQIYEQYF
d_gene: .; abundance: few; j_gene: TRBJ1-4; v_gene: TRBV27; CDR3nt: TGTGCCAGCAGAAGGGGTAATGAAAAACTGTTTTTT; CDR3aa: CASRRGNEKLFF
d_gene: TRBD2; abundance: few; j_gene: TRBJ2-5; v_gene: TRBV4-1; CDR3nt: TGCGCCAGCAGCATAGGACTAGCGGAGCAAGAGACCCAGTACTTC; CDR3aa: CASSIGLAEQETQYF
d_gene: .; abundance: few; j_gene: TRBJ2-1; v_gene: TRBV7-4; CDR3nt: TGTGCCAGCAGCCCTGGGACATGGGATGTTGGGGGTCCCTACAATGAGCAGTTCTTC; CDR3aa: CASSPGTWDVGGPYNEQFF
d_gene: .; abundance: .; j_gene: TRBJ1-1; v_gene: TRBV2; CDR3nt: TGTGCCAGCGGCCTCCCTCTGAACACTGAAGCTTTCTTT; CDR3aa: CASGLPLNTEAFF
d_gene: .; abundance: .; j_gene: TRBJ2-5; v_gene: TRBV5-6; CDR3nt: TGTGCCAGCAGCTTGCAGGCTGAAGAGACCCAGTACTTC; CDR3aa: CASSLQAEETQYF
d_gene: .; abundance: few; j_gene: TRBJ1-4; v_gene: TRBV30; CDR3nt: TGTGCCTGGACCCCGGGGCAGGGACTTAATGAAAAACTGTTTTTT; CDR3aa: CAWTPGQGLNEKLFF
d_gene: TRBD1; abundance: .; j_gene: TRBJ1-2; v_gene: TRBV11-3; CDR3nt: TGTGCCAGCAGCTTAGAACAGGGGCGAAGCTACACCTTC; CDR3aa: CASSLEQGRSYTF
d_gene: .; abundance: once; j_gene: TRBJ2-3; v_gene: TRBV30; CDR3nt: TGTGCCTGGAGCCGAAACAGGGAAGATACGCAGTATTTT; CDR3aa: CAWSRNREDTQYF
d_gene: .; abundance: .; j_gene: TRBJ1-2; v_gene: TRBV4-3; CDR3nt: TGCGCCAGCAGCCAAGTAGTCAGACAGCATGGCTACACCTTC; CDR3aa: CASSQVVRQHGYTF
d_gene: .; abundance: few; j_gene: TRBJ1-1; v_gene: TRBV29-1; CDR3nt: TGCAGCGTTGAAAGGGGGGAAGCTTTCTTT; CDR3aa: CSVERGEAFF
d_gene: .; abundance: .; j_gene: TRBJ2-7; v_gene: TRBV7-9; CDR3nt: TGTGCCAGCAGCCTGACTGACTACGAGCAGTACTTC; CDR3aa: CASSLTDYEQYF
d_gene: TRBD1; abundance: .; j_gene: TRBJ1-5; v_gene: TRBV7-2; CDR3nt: TGTGCCAGCAGCCTTGGGACAGCTTATAGCAATCAGCCCCAGCATTTT; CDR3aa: CASSLGTAYSNQPQHF
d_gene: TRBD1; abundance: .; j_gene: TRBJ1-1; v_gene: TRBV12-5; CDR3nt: TGTGCTAGTGGCATCCGTGCAGGGGGCACTGAAGCTTTCTTT; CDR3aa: CASGIRAGGTEAFF
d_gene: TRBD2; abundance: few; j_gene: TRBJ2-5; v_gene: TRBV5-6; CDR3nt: TGTGCCAGCAGCTTGTTTCGGCGGGGGACTCAAGAGACCCAGTACTTC; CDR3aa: CASSLFRRGTQETQYF
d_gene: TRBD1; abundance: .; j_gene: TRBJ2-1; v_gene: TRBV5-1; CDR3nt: TGCGCCAGCAGCTTCGGAGACAGGGATTACAATGAGCAGTTCTTC; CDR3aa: CASSFGDRDYNEQFF
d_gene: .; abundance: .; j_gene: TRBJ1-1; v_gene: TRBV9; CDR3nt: TGTGCCAGCAGCGTAGTCGGACAAGGAAGCATTGAAGCTTTCTTT; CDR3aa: CASSVVGQGSIEAFF
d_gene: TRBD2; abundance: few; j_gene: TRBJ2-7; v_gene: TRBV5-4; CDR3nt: TGTGCCAGCAGCACTGGGACTAGCGGGGGGTACGAGCAGTACTTC; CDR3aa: CASSTGTSGGYEQYF
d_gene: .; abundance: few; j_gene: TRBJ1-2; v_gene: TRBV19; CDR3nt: TGTGCCAGTAGCGATGGACAGAACTATGGCTACACCTTC; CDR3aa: CASSDGQNYGYTF
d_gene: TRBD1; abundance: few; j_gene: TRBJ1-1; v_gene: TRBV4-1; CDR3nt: TGCGCCAGCAGCCGAGGACAGGCCTTCGGGATGAACACTGAAGCTTTCTTT; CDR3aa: CASSRGQAFGMNTEAFF
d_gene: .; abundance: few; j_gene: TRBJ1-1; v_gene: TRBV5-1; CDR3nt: TGCGCCAGCAGCTTGGCGGGAGGGGAGACTGAAGCTTTCTTT; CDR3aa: CASSLAGGETEAFF
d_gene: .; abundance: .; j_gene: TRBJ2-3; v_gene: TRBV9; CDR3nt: TGTGCCAGCAGCGTAGGGGGCGGCAGCACAGATACGCAGTATTTT; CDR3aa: CASSVGGGSTDTQYF
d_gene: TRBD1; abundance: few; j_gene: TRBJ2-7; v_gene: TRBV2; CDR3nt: TGTGCCAGCAGTACCCGGGACAGGGTCCCCGAGCAGTACTTC; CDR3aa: CASSTRDRVPEQYF
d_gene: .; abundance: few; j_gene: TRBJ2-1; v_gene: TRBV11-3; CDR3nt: TGTGCCAGCAGCCCCCTCCAAACGGATGAGCAGTTCTTC; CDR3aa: CASSPLQTDEQFF
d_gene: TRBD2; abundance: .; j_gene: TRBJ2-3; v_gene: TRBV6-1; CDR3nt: TGTGCCAGCAGTGATCTAGCGGGAGGGCGCACAGATACGCAGTATTTT; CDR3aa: CASSDLAGGRTDTQYF
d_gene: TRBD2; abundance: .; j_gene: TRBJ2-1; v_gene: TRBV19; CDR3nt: TGTGCCAGTACTGCCGGGAGGAATGAGCAGTTCTTC; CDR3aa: CASTAGRNEQFF
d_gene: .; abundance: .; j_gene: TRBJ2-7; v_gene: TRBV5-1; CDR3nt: TGCGCCAGCAGCCTGCCGGGGATGCGGGAGCAGTACTTC; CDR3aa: CASSLPGMREQYF
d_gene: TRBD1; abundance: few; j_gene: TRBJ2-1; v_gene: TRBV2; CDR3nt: TGTGCCAGCAGTGAGGGCAGGGGGAGTTATTGGGGCTACAATGAGCAGTTCTTC; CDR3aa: CASSEGRGSYWGYNEQFF
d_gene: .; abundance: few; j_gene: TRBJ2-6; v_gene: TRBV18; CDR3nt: TGTGCCAGCTCACCACAGGACACCTACTCTGGGGCCAACGTCCTGACTTTC; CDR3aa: CASSPQDTYSGANVLTF
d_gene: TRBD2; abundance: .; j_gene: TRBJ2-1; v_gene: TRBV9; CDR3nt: TGTGCCAGCAGCGTATTTGGGGTCGCGGGAGAGGTCAATGAGCAGTTCTTC; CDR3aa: CASSVFGVAGEVNEQFF
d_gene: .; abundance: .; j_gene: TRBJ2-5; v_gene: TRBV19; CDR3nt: TGTGCCAGTAGTATCACGGGACACGGGGAGACCCAGTACTTC; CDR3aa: CASSITGHGETQYF
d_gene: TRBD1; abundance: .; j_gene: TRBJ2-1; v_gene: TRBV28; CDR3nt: TGTGCCAGCAGTATCAGCGGGACAGGGATCAATGAGCAGTTCTTC; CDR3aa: CASSISGTGINEQFF